The clone carrying this TCR beta chain was picked up a small number of times. CDR3 regions were amplified by Arm-PCR using iRepertoire HTBI primers to build TCR beta libraries. One entry per CDR3 protein results from TCRdb running MiXCR on the multiplex PCR reads. The sample has nearly 350,000 distinct CDR3 sequences, about 18% seen once. These data belong to a study of regulatory T cells in long-lasting Graves disease. Time point given: persistent/refractory GD, antithyroid drugs over 5 years with positive TRAb. Following extraction of RNA from PBMCs, that RNA was used to make the TCR library. V lost 4 bases, J lost 0 bases, and 25 bases lay in between. Germline assignment: CDR1 SGHDN and CDR2 FVKESK. The CDR3 spans 19 residues.

The V gene is TRBV14, the J gene TRBJ2-7, with a tentative D call TRBD1 (5 bases). This TCR was recovered from a female donor with Graves disease. Sequenced material: peripheral blood mononuclear cells (PBMCs), taken when the disease was refractory, from a patient treated with antithyroid drugs. The CDR3 region has the DNA TGTGCCAGCAGCCGAGTACCTACCTTTATGGCAGGGTTCTCCTACGAGCAGTACTTC. Residues: CASSRVPTFMAGFSYEQYF.